The rows below give T cell receptor beta chains drawn from one sample of a study of OX40 agonist ivuxolimab in advanced cancers. Measured with immunoSEQ multiplex PCR; TCRdb has only the in-frame clones, and not every one. The sample has some 41,000 clones; around 83% are singletons. The sample here was CD4+ or CD8+ T cells sorted from blood, taken in a trial of the OX40 agonist ivuxolimab. These receptors were collected from an adult with an advanced solid tumor such as melanoma, head and neck, liver or kidney cancer. CDR3s include the opening cysteine and the closing phenylalanine or tryptophan. The D gene is left open where the match is weak. Clone size appears in some rows only: once, few, many, or a class for an expanded clone.

j_call clone_size d_call cdr3_length v_call cdr3_nt cdr3_aa
TRBJ1-2 - TRBD1 15 TRBV5-4 TGTGCCAGCAGCTGGTTACAGGGGGCTTCCTATGGCTACACCTTC CASSWLQGASYGYTF
TRBJ2-7 - TRBD1 16 TRBV7-9 TGTGCCAGCAGCCCCCGGGGCGGGGACAGGGGCAACGAGCAGTACTTC CASSPRGGDRGNEQYF
TRBJ2-5 few TRBD1 15 TRBV5-1 TGCGCCAGCAGCCTAACAGGGGGCTTGGGGGAGACCCAGTACTTC CASSLTGGLGETQYF
TRBJ1-5 - - 13 TRBV6-5 TGTGCCAGCAGTAGGGGGGATAATCAGCCCCAGCATTTT CASSRGDNQPQHF
TRBJ1-2 once - 15 TRBV4-2 TGTGCCAGCAGCCCCAGAAGAGGGCCTAACTATGGCTACACCTTC CASSPRRGPNYGYTF
TRBJ1-2 once TRBD1 17 TRBV19 TGTGCCAGTAGTATCCCTTATACAGGGGGTCGTATCTATGGCTACACCTTC CASSIPYTGGRIYGYTF
TRBJ2-7 - TRBD2 14 TRBV6-6 TGTGCCAGCAGGAGGAACGGGGGGACGGGGGAGCAGTACTTC CASRRNGGTGEQYF
TRBJ2-1 - TRBD1 17 TRBV7-2 TGTGCCAGCAGCGCGGGTACTGGGACAGGGACTTACAATGAGCAGTTCTTC CASSAGTGTGTYNEQFF
TRBJ2-5 - - 20 TRBV1 TGCACCAGCAGCCAAGCCCCCTCCGGGCGGGGGCTGGCGGGTGAAGAGACCCAGTACTTC CTSSQAPSGRGLAGEETQYF
TRBJ2-4 - TRBD1 16 TRBV5-3 TGTGCCAGAACCAGCCCTCCCAGGACAGGGAAAAACATTCAGTACTTC CARTSPPRTGKNIQYF
TRBJ1-5 - TRBD1 16 TRBV7-2 TGTGCCAGCAGCCCAAGGGACAGCCGCCTCGGGCAGCCCCAGCATTTT CASSPRDSRLGQPQHF
TRBJ1-3 - - 16 TRBV7-2 TGTGCCAGCAGTTCTCGACTGAGGGATTCTGGAAACACCATATATTTT CASSSRLRDSGNTIYF
TRBJ1-3 - - 15 TRBV7-2 TGTGCCGGCAGCTTTGTGGGGGGGTACGGAAACACCATATATTTT CAGSFVGGYGNTIYF
TRBJ1-6 - - 14 TRBV9 TGTGCCAGCAGCGTAGCTGGGGGGGAATCACCCCTCCACTTT CASSVAGGESPLHF
TRBJ1-2 - - 10 TRBV30 TGTGCCTGGAGGAGGGGGGGCTACACCTTC CAWRRGGYTF
TRBJ2-1 - TRBD2 14 TRBV11-2 TGTGCCAGCAGCTACGGGGGGGATTACAATGAGCAGTTCTTC CASSYGGDYNEQFF
TRBJ2-2 - - 13 TRBV7-9 TGTGCCAGCAGCCCCACGTTAACCGGGGAGCTGTTTTTT CASSPTLTGELFF
TRBJ2-1 - - 16 TRBV5-1 TGCGCCAGCAGCTTGGTTCAGGGGGGCTCCTACAATGAGCAGTTCTTC CASSLVQGGSYNEQFF
TRBJ1-1 - - 15 TRBV18 TGTGCCAGCTCACCTTTCGGGACCGCAAACACTGAAGCTTTCTTT CASSPFGTANTEAFF
TRBJ1-1 once - 15 TRBV7-9 TGTGCCAGCAGCTTCGGCAGTGTCAGGAACACTGAAGCTTTCTTT CASSFGSVRNTEAFF
TRBJ2-7 - TRBD2 13 TRBV9 TGTGCCAGCTCAGCGGGGGACTCCTACGAGCAGTACTTC CASSAGDSYEQYF
TRBJ2-7 - - 12 TRBV6-5 TGTGCCAGCAGTGTAGACTCCTACGAGCAGTACTTC CASSVDSYEQYF
TRBJ1-1 - - 17 TRBV6-4 TGTGCCAGCAGTGACCCCACTCGGGGGAGGGCGAACACTGAAGCTTTCTTT CASSDPTRGRANTEAFF
TRBJ2-3 - - 15 TRBV2 TGTGCCAGCTTACAAACCCGAACATCGACAGATACGCAGTATTTT CASLQTRTSTDTQYF
TRBJ2-1 once TRBD1 14 TRBV19 TGTGCCAGTAGCCTACAGGGGGCGCGTAATGAGCAGTTCTTC CASSLQGARNEQFF
TRBJ2-5 - TRBD1 14 TRBV19 TGTGCCAGTAGGGCACAGGGGGCTGAGGAGACCCAGTACTTC CASRAQGAEETQYF
TRBJ2-7 - - 13 TRBV10-3 TGTGCCATCAGTGAGTCCCAATATTACGAGCAGTACTTC CAISESQYYEQYF
TRBJ1-2 - - 13 TRBV5-4 TGTGCCAGCAGCTTGATACAGGGACACGGCTACACCTTC CASSLIQGHGYTF
TRBJ2-5 once - 16 TRBV7-6 TGTGCCAGCAGCCCCCTTGGGGGGACCCTTCAAGAGACCCAGTACTTC CASSPLGGTLQETQYF
TRBJ2-4 once - 16 TRBV5-1 TGCGCCAGCAGCTGGGGGGACAGAACAGCCAAAAACATTCAGTACTTC CASSWGDRTAKNIQYF
TRBJ2-7 - - 13 TRBV6-5 TGTGCCAGCAGATCTACGAGCTCCTACGAGCAGTACTTC CASRSTSSYEQYF
TRBJ1-1 - - 15 TRBV7-9 TGTGCCAGCAGCATTAGGGGTGTAATGGACACTGAAGCTTTCTTT CASSIRGVMDTEAFF
TRBJ2-2 - TRBD2 12 TRBV5-5 TGTGCCAGCGGGGGGGTCCCCGGGGAGCTGTTTTTT CASGGVPGELFF
TRBJ2-1 - - 14 TRBV6-4 TGTGCCAGCAGTGACCCACCTAGATTCAATGAGCAGTTCTTC CASSDPPRFNEQFF
TRBJ2-3 - TRBD2 16 TRBV7-9 TGTGCCAGCAGCGTATTTGCGGGGGGAAGCACAGATACGCAGTATTTT CASSVFAGGSTDTQYF
TRBJ1-1 - TRBD1 13 TRBV7-9 TGTGCCAGCAGCTTAGGTGGGGACAGAGAAGCTTTCTTT CASSLGGDREAFF
TRBJ1-2 - - 15 TRBV19 TGTGCCAGTACCTCATGGGGACGGTATAACTATGGCTACACCTTC CASTSWGRYNYGYTF
TRBJ1-2 medium-sized - 13 TRBV7-9 TGTGCCAGCAGCTTGACAGCGAACTATGGCTACACCTTC CASSLTANYGYTF
TRBJ1-4 - - 16 TRBV5-6 TGTGCCAGCAGCCCCTTTGGGGGCACAACTAATGAAAAACTGTTTTTT CASSPFGGTTNEKLFF
TRBJ1-2 - TRBD1 16 TRBV5-1 TGCGCCAGCAGCTTGGCCGGGGACAGTGCGGTCTATGGCTACACCTTC CASSLAGDSAVYGYTF
TRBJ2-3 - TRBD1 15 TRBV6-5 TGTGCCAGCAGTTACTTTGGACAGGGTTCAGATACGCAGTATTTT CASSYFGQGSDTQYF
TRBJ1-2 - TRBD1 13 TRBV4-3 TGCGCCAGCAGCCAAGATACAGGGGGGGGCTACACCTTC CASSQDTGGGYTF
TRBJ2-3 - - 15 TRBV7-2 TGTGCCAGCAGCCTAGACGGTGCCGTAAGGGATACGCAGTATTTT CASSLDGAVRDTQYF